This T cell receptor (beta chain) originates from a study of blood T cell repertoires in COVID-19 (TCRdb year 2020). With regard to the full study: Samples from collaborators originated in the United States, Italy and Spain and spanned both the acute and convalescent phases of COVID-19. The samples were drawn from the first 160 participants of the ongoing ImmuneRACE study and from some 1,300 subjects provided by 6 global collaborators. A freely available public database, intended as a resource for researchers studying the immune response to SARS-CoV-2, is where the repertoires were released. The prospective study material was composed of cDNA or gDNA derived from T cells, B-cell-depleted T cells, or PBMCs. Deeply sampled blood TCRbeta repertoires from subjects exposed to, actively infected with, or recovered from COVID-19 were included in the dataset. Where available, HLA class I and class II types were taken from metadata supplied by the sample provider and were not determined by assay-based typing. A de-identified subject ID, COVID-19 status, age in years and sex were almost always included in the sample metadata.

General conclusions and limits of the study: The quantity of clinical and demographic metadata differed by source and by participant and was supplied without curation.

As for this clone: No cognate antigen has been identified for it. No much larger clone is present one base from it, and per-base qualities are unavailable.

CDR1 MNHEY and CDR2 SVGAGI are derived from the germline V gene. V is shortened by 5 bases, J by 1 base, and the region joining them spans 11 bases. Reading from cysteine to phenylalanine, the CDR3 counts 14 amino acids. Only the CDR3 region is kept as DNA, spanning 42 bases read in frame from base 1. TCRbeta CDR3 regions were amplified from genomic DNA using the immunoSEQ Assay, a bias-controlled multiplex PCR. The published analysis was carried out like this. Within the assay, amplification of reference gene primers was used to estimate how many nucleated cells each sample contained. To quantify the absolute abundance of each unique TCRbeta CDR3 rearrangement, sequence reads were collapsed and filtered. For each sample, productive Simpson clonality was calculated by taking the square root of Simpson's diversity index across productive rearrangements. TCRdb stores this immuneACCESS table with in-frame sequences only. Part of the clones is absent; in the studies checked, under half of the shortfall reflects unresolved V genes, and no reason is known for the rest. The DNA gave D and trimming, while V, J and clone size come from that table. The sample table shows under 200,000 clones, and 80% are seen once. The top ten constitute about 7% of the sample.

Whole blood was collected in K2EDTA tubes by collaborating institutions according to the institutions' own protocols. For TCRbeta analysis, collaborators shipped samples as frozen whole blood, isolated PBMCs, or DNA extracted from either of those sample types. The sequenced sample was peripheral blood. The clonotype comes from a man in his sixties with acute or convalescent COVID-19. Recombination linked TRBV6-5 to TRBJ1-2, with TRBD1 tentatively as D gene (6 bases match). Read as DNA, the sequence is TGTGCCAGCAGTCAGAACAGGGATAACTATGGCTACACCTTC. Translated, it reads CASSQNRDNYGYTF.